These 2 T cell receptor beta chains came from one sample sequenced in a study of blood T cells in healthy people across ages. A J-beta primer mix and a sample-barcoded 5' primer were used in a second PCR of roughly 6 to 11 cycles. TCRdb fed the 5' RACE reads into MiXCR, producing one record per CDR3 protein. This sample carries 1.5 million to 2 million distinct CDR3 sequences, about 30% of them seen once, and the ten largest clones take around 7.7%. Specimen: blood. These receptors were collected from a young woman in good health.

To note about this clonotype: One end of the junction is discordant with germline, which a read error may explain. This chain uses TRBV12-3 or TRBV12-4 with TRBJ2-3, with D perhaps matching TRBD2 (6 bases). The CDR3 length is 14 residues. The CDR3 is CASTPGLRTDAQYF. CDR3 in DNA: TGTGCCAGCACCCCGGGACTCAGAACAGATGCGCAGTATTTT.

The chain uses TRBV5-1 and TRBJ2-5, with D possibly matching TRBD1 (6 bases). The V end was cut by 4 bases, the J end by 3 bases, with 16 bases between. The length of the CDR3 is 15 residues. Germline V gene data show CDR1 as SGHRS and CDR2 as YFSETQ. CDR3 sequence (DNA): TGCGCCAGCAGCCTCGGGACACCGGATAAAGAGACCCAGTACTTC. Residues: CASSLGTPDKETQYF.